The 11 T cell receptor beta chains below were found in one sample sequenced in a study of blood T cell repertoires in COVID-19. Generated by immunoSEQ multiplex PCR, the TCRdb table keeps only in-frame clones and is missing some. The repertoire includes about 140,000 clones, roughly 80% of them detected once, and roughly 10% sits in the top ten. Sequences were obtained from peripheral blood. Receptors originate from a woman in her fifties or sixties with active or convalescent COVID-19.

V and J are TRBV19 and TRBJ1-5, with a possible D match to TRBD1 (5 bases). The CDR3 consists of 16 residues. V lost 3 bases, J lost 0 bases, and 12 bases lay in between. The germline CDR1 and CDR2 sequences are LNHDA and SQIVND (reference sequence). The CDR3 reads CASSMGRRYSNQPQHF. For the CDR3, the DNA is TGTGCCAGTAGTATGGGGCGACGGTATAGCAATCAGCCCCAGCATTTT.

The V and J genes are TRBV7-2 and TRBJ1-2; tentatively, D is TRBD1 (5 bases). V lost 2 bases, J lost 4 bases, and 8 bases lay in between. CDR3 size: 13 residues. The V gene's germline CDR1 is SGHTA and CDR2 FQGNSA. DNA of the CDR3: TGTGCCAGCAGCTTAAGACAGTTCTATGGCTACACCTTC. It translates to CASSLRQFYGYTF.

The chain recombines TRBV19 with TRBJ1-6, with D uncertain. Between the trimmed V and J ends, which lost 6 bases and 7 bases, there was a span of 16 bases. The germline V gene has CDR1 LNHDA and CDR2 SQIVND (reference sequence). The CDR3 totals 15 residues. Written as DNA, the CDR3 is TGTGCCAGTAGACCTGGGCCGTTGGTGAATTCACCCCTCCACTTT. Protein sequence: CASRPGPLVNSPLHF. Supplemented by reference TRBV19 and TRBJ1-6, the full variable domain reads DGGITQSPKYLFRKEGQNVTLSCEQNLNHDAMYWYRQDPGQGLRLIYYSQIVNDFQKGDIAEGYSVSREKKESFPLTVTSAQKNPTAFYLCASRPGPLVNSPLHFGNGTRLTVT.

J is TRBJ1-3 and V is TRBV7-2, with no clear D. Trimming cost V 1 base and J 8 bases, with 18 bases left between them. The V gene's germline CDR1 is SGHTA and CDR2 FQGNSA. The CDR3 consists of 16 residues. The CDR3 sequence is CASSLVWARGVDTIYF. For the CDR3, the DNA is TGTGCCAGCAGCTTAGTATGGGCGCGGGGTGTAGACACCATATATTTT.

The V call is TRBV20-1, the J call TRBJ2-7; D may be TRBD1 (6 bases). The CDR3 sequence is 16 residues long. The V and J ends lost 3 bases and 4 bases respectively, with 22 bases between them. Germline V CDR1 and CDR2: DFQATT, SNEGSKA (reference sequence). The CDR3 sequence: CSASDMGQGPPYEQYF. In DNA, the CDR3 is TGCAGTGCTAGTGATATGGGACAAGGCCCCCCATACGAGCAGTACTTC.

This clone was observed a handful of times. This chain connects TRBV30 to TRBJ1-3; D gene ambiguous. Germline values: CDR1 GTSNPN, CDR2 SVGIG (reference sequence). This CDR3 contains 15 residues. Trimming took off 4 bases at V and 0 bases at J, with 13 bases between the two ends. Written as DNA, the CDR3 is TGTGCCTGGATGAGAGGGTTGACCTCTGGAAACACCATATATTTT. Amino acids: CAWMRGLTSGNTIYF.

The rearrangement links TRBV4-3 to TRBJ1-2, with D possibly being TRBD1 (6 bases). The CDR3 sequence is 15 residues long. V lost 0 bases, J lost 4 bases, and 12 bases lay in between. Germline CDR1 is LGHNA and CDR2 is YSLEER. The CDR3 region is CASSQDYRDVYGYTF. The CDR3 bases are TGCGCCAGCAGCCAAGATTACAGGGACGTCTATGGCTACACCTTC.

This chain links TRBV2 with TRBJ1-1; 9 bases map to TRBD1. The ends lost 6 bases at V and 4 bases at J; junction bases unmatched: 9. The germline gives CDR1 SNHLY, CDR2 FYNNEI. The CDR3 is 15 residues long. CDR3 nucleotide sequence: TGTGCCAGCAGGGATAGGACAGGGGTTGGCACTGAAGCTTTCTTT. This translates into CASRDRTGVGTEAFF.

The V and J genes are TRBV9 and TRBJ1-2; 7 bases are shared with TRBD1. There are 15 residues in the CDR3. Germline lookup yields CDR1 SGDLS and CDR2 YYNGEE. With V trimmed by 4 bases and J by 3 bases, 9 bases remained unmatched. The CDR3 is CASSKEAGGYYGYTF. DNA for the CDR3: TGTGCCAGCAGCAAAGAGGCAGGGGGTTACTATGGCTACACCTTC.

This chain uses TRBV2 with TRBJ1-2; perhaps TRBD1 as D (5 bases). The CDR3 has 13 amino acids. Trimming removed 3 bases at V and 4 bases at J, with 9 bases between. CDR1 is SNHLY, CDR2 FYNNEI, per germline. Here the CDR3 reads CASSEDRGYGYTF. Here the CDR3 DNA reads TGTGCCAGCAGTGAGGATAGGGGCTATGGCTACACCTTC.

J is TRBJ1-4 and V is TRBV7-9; D is unresolved. Germline CDR1 reads SEHNR; CDR2 reads FQNEAQ (reference sequence). Trimming cost V 0 bases and J 0 bases, with 8 bases left between them. The CDR3 is made up of 16 amino acids. Here the CDR3 reads CASSLAASATNEKLFF. Here the CDR3 DNA reads TGTGCCAGCAGCTTAGCTGCCAGTGCAACTAATGAAAAACTGTTTTTT.